The source of this T cell receptor (beta chain) is a study of blood T cell repertoires in COVID-19. For the study at large: There were acute and convalescent COVID-19 samples, and they came from the United States, Italy and Spain. In each case, the material was cDNA or gDNA derived from T cells, B-cell-depleted T cells, or PBMCs.

Germline V gene sequence: CDR1 GTSNPN, CDR2 SVGIG (reference sequence). CDR3 size: 15 residues. With 0 bases removed from V and 2 bases from J, the gap between germline ends came to 12 bases. Original methodology: How many nucleated cells were present was estimated from reference gene primer amplification. Sequencing was performed with immunoSEQ multiplex PCR; in TCRdb, only in-frame clones are kept and a portion is missing. V, J and clone size are those of that table, while D and trimming were read from the DNA. The sample has 140,000 to 150,000 clones, 65% to 85% seen once. This chain uses TRBV30 with TRBJ2-3; D might be TRBD2 (6 bases). This sequence originates from a man aged 50 to 59 with active or convalescent COVID-19. The sample consisted of peripheral blood. The CDR3 protein is CAWSVASDNTDTQYF. The CDR3 DNA reads as TGTGCCTGGAGTGTAGCTAGCGATAACACAGATACGCAGTATTTT.